The clone carrying this TCR beta chain has ten or more counts. The data stem from a study of neurological immune-mediated disorders. MiXCR, applied by TCRdb to the 5' RACE reads, yields one record per CDR3 protein. The data show some 22,000 distinct CDR3 sequences, around 14% seen once. The time point: technical triplicate 1. The CDR3 is 13 amino acids. Germline trimming cut 7 bases from V and 3 bases from J; bases unmatched to any gene: 5. CDR1 LNHDA and CDR2 SQIVND come from the germline V gene (reference sequence). The sequenced material came from CD4+ T cells from blood. This clonotype originated in a female donor with HTLV-1-associated myelopathy (HAM/TSP). The J gene is TRBJ1-2, the V gene TRBV19; 7 bases agree with TRBD1. Here the CDR3 reads CASKDREDYGYTF. CDR3 bases: TGTGCCAGTAAAGACAGGGAGGACTATGGCTACACCTTC.